A single sample is the source of the 32 T cell receptor beta chains below, sequenced in a study of OX40 agonist ivuxolimab in advanced cancers. The repertoire was sequenced with immunoSEQ multiplex PCR; TCRdb's copy has only in-frame clones and lacks some. The sample includes about 46,000 clones, 65% to 85% of them seen just once. The material sequenced was CD4+ or CD8+ T cells sorted from blood, taken in a trial of the OX40 agonist ivuxolimab. The source of these receptors is an adult with an advanced solid tumor such as melanoma, head and neck, liver or kidney cancer.

V usage is TRBV29-1 and J usage is TRBJ2-6; D gene ambiguous. The germline V gene has CDR1 SQVTM and CDR2 ANQGSEA. This CDR3 has 13 residues. V gave up 5 bases and J gave up 4 bases, with 9 bases separating them. CDR3 DNA sequence: TGCAGCGTTACCCTCTCCGGGGCCAACGTCCTGACTTTC. Protein: CSVTLSGANVLTF.

The V call is TRBV19, the J call TRBJ1-2, with D possibly matching TRBD1 (5 bases). The CDR3 has 14 amino acids. Germline loops: CDR1 LNHDA, CDR2 SQIVND (reference sequence). Trimming shortened V by 7 bases and J by 4 bases, and 16 bases separated the two germline ends. The CDR3 here is CASTFSGGFYGYTF. The CDR3 nucleotides are TGTGCCAGTACCTTCTCTGGGGGGTTCTATGGCTACACCTTC.

V usage is TRBV5-4 and J usage is TRBJ1-2, with 7 nucleotides matching TRBD1. The germline CDR1 and CDR2 sequences are SGHNT and YYREEE (reference sequence). This CDR3 has 13 amino acids. After removal of 0 bases from V and 7 bases from J, the junction contained 3 bases not matched to a gene. The CDR3 DNA sequence: TGTGCCAGCAGCTTGGGACAGGGTGGTGGCTACACCTTC. This codes for CASSLGQGGGYTF. Together with reference TRBV5-4 and TRBJ1-2, the CDR3 gives the full variable domain: ETGVTQSPTHLIKTRGQQVTLRCSSQSGHNTVSWYQQALGQGPQFIFQYYREEENGRGNFPPRFSGLQFPNYSSELNVNALELDDSALYLCASSLGQGGGYTFGSGTRLTVV.

The J gene is TRBJ2-3, the V gene TRBV25-1, with 8 bases aligning to TRBD1. The CDR3 spans 15 residues. The germline gives CDR1 MGHDK, CDR2 SYGVNS. Trimming cost V 6 bases and J 5 bases; bases outside gene matches: 10. The CDR3 region has the DNA TGTGCCAGCAGCCCCGGAACAGGGGGAGGAGATACGCAGTATTTT. Its translation is CASSPGTGGGDTQYF. Full variable domain (outside the CDR3, taken from reference TRBV25-1 and TRBJ2-3): EADIYQTPRYLVIGTGKKITLECSQTMGHDKMYWYQQDPGMELHLIHYSYGVNSTEKGDLSSESTVSRIRTEHFPLTLESARPSHTSQYLCASSPGTGGGDTQYFGPGTRLTVL.

This sequence joins TRBV7-9 and TRBJ2-3; tentatively, D is TRBD2 (7 bases). The CDR3 has 18 residues. Between the trimmed V and J ends, which lost 5 bases and 0 bases, there was a span of 21 bases. Germline V gene lookup returns CDR1 SEHNR and CDR2 FQNEAQ (reference sequence). The CDR3 region has the DNA TGTGCCAGCAGCCTTGGGAGTGGGGGGGCCCTAAGCACAGATACGCAGTATTTT. Residues: CASSLGSGGALSTDTQYF.

The chain is built from TRBV9 and TRBJ1-2; D is unresolved. Trimming took off 4 bases at V and 6 bases at J, with 19 bases between the two ends. Germline V lookup: CDR1 SGDLS, CDR2 YYNGEE. CDR3 length equals 15 residues. CDR3 region: CASSTDGVAGDGYTF. The CDR3 coding sequence is TGTGCCAGCAGCACAGACGGAGTGGCAGGCGATGGCTACACCTTC.

The V call is TRBV6-1, the J call TRBJ1-1; possibly TRBD1 for D (5 bases). V lost 8 bases, J lost 0 bases, and 10 bases lay in between. The CDR3 extends over 13 amino acids. CDR1 and CDR2 (germline): MNHNS, SASEGT. The chain's CDR3 is CASLGVVNTEAFF. CDR3 in DNA: TGTGCCAGCCTAGGGGTAGTGAACACTGAAGCTTTCTTT.

CDR3 region: CASSSGLAGETQYF. The CDR3 nucleotides are TGTGCCAGCAGTTCCGGTTTGGCCGGGGAGACCCAGTACTTC. V and J are TRBV2 and TRBJ2-5; no firm D call. V lost 5 bases to trimming and J lost 5 bases, with 15 bases between them. CDR3 size: 14 residues. The germline gives CDR1 SNHLY, CDR2 FYNNEI.

The V gene is TRBV19, the J gene TRBJ1-6; 7 nucleotides match TRBD1. V lost 9 bases, J lost 5 bases, and 4 bases stayed unmatched. CDR1 and CDR2 from the germline V gene are LNHDA and SQIVND (reference sequence). This CDR3 contains 13 residues. The CDR3 region has the DNA TGTGCCAGCGGACAGGATCATAATTCACCCCTCCACTTT. Encoded protein: CASGQDHNSPLHF. Variable domain in full (rest from reference TRBV19 and TRBJ1-6): DGGITQSPKYLFRKEGQNVTLSCEQNLNHDAMYWYRQDPGQGLRLIYYSQIVNDFQKGDIAEGYSVSREKKESFPLTVTSAQKNPTAFYLCASGQDHNSPLHFGNGTRLTVT.

This chain joins TRBV5-4 and TRBJ2-7, with TRBD1 matching over 8 bases. The CDR3 totals 14 residues. Germline V CDR1 and CDR2: SGHNT, YYREEE (reference sequence). V lost 4 bases to trimming and J lost 2 bases; unmatched junction nucleotides: 5. CDR3 amino acids: CASSRGQAPYEQYF. Here the CDR3 DNA reads TGTGCCAGCAGCCGGGGACAGGCCCCCTACGAGCAGTACTTC.

This rearrangement joins TRBV10-3 to TRBJ2-5; D not certain. Trimming pared 8 bases from V and 0 bases from J, leaving 7 bases between. CDR1 and CDR2 (germline): ENHRY, SYGVKD. The length of the CDR3 is 12 residues. The CDR3 DNA reads as TGTGCCATCTCACAATACCAAGAGACCCAGTACTTC. It encodes CAISQYQETQYF.

The rearrangement uses TRBV21-1 and TRBJ2-1; the table's D call TRBD1 went unverified against the DNA. TRBV21-1 is reported as a pseudogene. The CDR3 has 14 residues. The CDR3 nucleotides are TGTGCCAGCCATAGACAGGGGGGTTACAATGAGCAGTTCTTC. It is translated as CASHRQGGYNEQFF.

CDR3 residues: CASSEVVVVYGYTF. In DNA, the CDR3 is TGTGCCAGCAGTGAAGTGGTAGTTGTCTATGGCTACACCTTC. V gene TRBV6-1 combines with J gene TRBJ1-2; the D is unclear. The germline gives CDR1 MNHNS, CDR2 SASEGT. V gave up 1 base and J gave up 4 bases, with 10 bases separating them. This CDR3 comprises 14 residues.

This clone was picked up a small number of times. V gene TRBV19 combines with J gene TRBJ1-1, with D hard to call. The V gene lost 6 bases and the J gene lost 0 bases, with 11 bases spanning the gap. Germline V CDR1 and CDR2: LNHDA, SQIVND (reference sequence). The CDR3 loop spans 14 amino acids. The chain's CDR3 is CASSDNKMNTEAFF. CDR3 nucleotide sequence: TGTGCCAGTAGCGATAATAAAATGAACACTGAAGCTTTCTTT.

By its share, this clone is large (0.1 to 1%). This chain uses TRBV5-8 with TRBJ2-1; no reliable D call. The CDR3 extends over 14 amino acids. The V end was cut by 3 bases, the J end by 8 bases, with 15 bases between. Per germline, CDR1 SGHTS and CDR2 YDEGEE. The CDR3 region is CASSSPLSGDEQFF. CDR3 DNA: TGTGCCAGCAGCTCGCCCCTATCCGGCGATGAGCAGTTCTTC.

This clone was picked up a small number of times. The chain is built from TRBV13 and TRBJ2-7, with TRBD2 matching 13 bases. The CDR3 is 17 residues long. CDR1 is PRHDT and CDR2 is FYEKMQ in the germline V gene (reference sequence). With V trimmed by 5 bases and J by 9 bases, 16 bases remained unmatched. The CDR3 sequence: CASSRTSGGLRQAAQYF. CDR3 DNA sequence: TGTGCCAGCAGCCGGACTAGCGGGGGACTTCGCCAGGCTGCGCAGTACTTC.

The gene calls are TRBV6-1 and TRBJ1-1; D ambiguous. Germline V gene lookup returns CDR1 MNHNS and CDR2 SASEGT. The V end lost 2 bases, the J end lost 6 bases, and 10 bases lay between the germline ends. CDR3 size: 13 residues. The CDR3 here is CASSESRYAEAFF. CDR3 DNA: TGTGCCAGCAGTGAAAGCCGATACGCTGAAGCTTTCTTT.

Here the CDR3 DNA reads TGTGCCAGTAGTGCCTCCTTGGGAGGAAACACCATATATTTT. Its protein product is CASSASLGGNTIYF. The chain couples TRBV19 to TRBJ1-3; D gene ambiguous. V gave up 5 bases and J gave up 4 bases, with 12 bases separating them. There are 14 residues in the CDR3. Germline assignment: CDR1 LNHDA and CDR2 SQIVND (reference sequence).

The V call is TRBV6-6, the J call TRBJ1-3; D perhaps matches TRBD1 (5 bases). There are 16 residues in the CDR3. Germline assignment: CDR1 MNHNY and CDR2 SVGAGI (reference sequence). Trimming removed 6 bases at V and 0 bases at J, with 15 bases between. This chain's CDR3 is CASSRGTPGSGNTIYF. The CDR3 region has the DNA TGTGCCAGCAGCCGAGGGACGCCTGGCTCTGGAAACACCATATATTTT.

This chain uses TRBV14 with TRBJ1-3; D is ambiguous. The CDR3 spans 14 residues. The germline gives CDR1 SGHDN, CDR2 FVKESK. Trimming pared 1 base from V and 10 bases from J, leaving 14 bases between. CDR3 nucleotide sequence: TGTGCCAGCAGCCAAGTTGGAGGCCAGTTTACCATATATTTT. Its translation is CASSQVGGQFTIYF.

The chain recombines TRBV5-1 with TRBJ2-3, with no clear D. The CDR3 sequence is 12 residues long. The V and J ends lost 7 bases and 2 bases respectively, with 8 bases between them. Germline V lookup: CDR1 SGHRS, CDR2 YFSETQ. CDR3 amino acids: CASRSDTDTQYF. The CDR3, as DNA: TGCGCCAGCCGCTCGGACACAGATACGCAGTATTTT.

The chain recombines TRBV19 with TRBJ2-3, with D possibly matching TRBD2 (5 bases). V dropped 3 bases and J dropped 4 bases, with 14 bases sitting between them. CDR1 and CDR2 (germline): LNHDA, SQIVND (reference sequence). This CDR3 region has 15 residues. The CDR3 is CASSMGAIGPDTQYF. The CDR3 DNA is TGTGCCAGTAGTATGGGAGCAATCGGCCCAGATACGCAGTATTTT. Supplemented by reference TRBV19 and TRBJ2-3, the full variable domain reads DGGITQSPKYLFRKEGQNVTLSCEQNLNHDAMYWYRQDPGQGLRLIYYSQIVNDFQKGDIAEGYSVSREKKESFPLTVTSAQKNPTAFYLCASSMGAIGPDTQYFGPGTRLTVL.

J is TRBJ2-7 and V is TRBV6-1; D might be TRBD2 (6 bases). Germline-derived CDR1 and CDR2 are MNHNS and SASEGT. V lost 4 bases to trimming and J lost 7 bases, with 17 bases between them. The CDR3 loop spans 14 amino acids. CDR3 sequence reads: CASSGGTLEGEQYF. CDR3 bases: TGTGCCAGCAGTGGCGGGACCCTCGAAGGAGAGCAGTACTTC.

The chain combines TRBV5-1 with TRBJ1-6; D perhaps matches TRBD1 (6 bases). Deletions cut 5 bases from V and 9 bases from J, with 9 bases between. This CDR3 region has 12 residues. CDR1 is SGHRS, CDR2 YFSETQ, per germline. The CDR3 sequence: CASRGAASPLHF. The CDR3 nucleotides read TGCGCCAGCAGGGGGGCGGCTTCACCCCTCCACTTT.

The chain is built from TRBV27 and TRBJ2-3; 14 bases are a match to TRBD2. This CDR3 comprises 18 residues. Germline values: CDR1 MNHEY, CDR2 SMNVEV (reference sequence). V gave up 2 bases and J gave up 5 bases; unmatched junction bases: 9. CDR3 sequence (DNA): TGTGCCAGCAGTTTAAGGGGACTAGCGGGGGCTCCGGTAGATACGCAGTATTTT. Translated, it gives CASSLRGLAGAPVDTQYF.

V usage is TRBV25-1 and J usage is TRBJ1-2; 7 bases map to TRBD1. J lost 2 bases, V lost 4 bases, and 4 bases had no gene match. Germline lookup yields CDR1 MGHDK and CDR2 SYGVNS. The CDR3 covers 14 residues. Written as DNA, the CDR3 is TGTGCCAGCAGTGCCCCGGGACAGAACTATGGCTACACCTTC. The encoded protein is CASSAPGQNYGYTF.

The V and J genes are TRBV11-2 and TRBJ1-1; D gene ambiguous. V gave up 1 base and J gave up 4 bases, with 13 bases separating them. This CDR3 is 15 amino acids long. CDR1 and CDR2 (germline): SGHAT, FQNNGV. CDR3 nucleotides: TGTGCCAGCAGCTTAGTTAACGGCCGGGGCACTGAAGCTTTCTTT. This encodes CASSLVNGRGTEAFF.

This clone is categorized as medium-sized. This rearrangement joins TRBV6-6 to TRBJ2-7, with D unclear. The CDR3 has 12 amino acids. V lost 5 bases, J lost 6 bases, and 11 bases lay in between. Germline V gene data show CDR1 as MNHNY and CDR2 as SVGAGI (reference sequence). The CDR3 loop is CASSLTLGEQYF. In DNA form, the CDR3 reads TGTGCCAGCAGTCTGACACTCGGCGAGCAGTACTTC.

V and J are TRBV18 and TRBJ2-5; a weak D match, TRBD2 (6 bases). This CDR3 spans 16 amino acids. V lost 3 bases and J 1 base, leaving 15 bases between the germline ends. CDR1 KGHSH and CDR2 LQKENI come from the germline V gene. In DNA form, the CDR3 reads TGTGCCAGCTCACCCCTAGGAGTGGGACTCCAAGAGACCCAGTACTTC. This sequence encodes CASSPLGVGLQETQYF.

This chain connects TRBV6-1 to TRBJ2-2; a possible D gene is TRBD1 (5 bases). The germline V and J ends were trimmed by 11 bases and 0 bases, with 16 bases remaining between them. Germline V lookup: CDR1 MNHNS, CDR2 SASEGT. The CDR3 is 15 residues long. DNA of the CDR3: TGTGCCTCTTCCGTTGGGGCAGCGAACACCGGGGAGCTGTTTTTT. Its protein product is CASSVGAANTGELFF.

The CDR3, as DNA: TGTGCCTGGAGTGTGAGCGGGGGTTACAGCTATGGCTACACCTTC. Translating gives CAWSVSGGYSYGYTF. V usage is TRBV30 and J usage is TRBJ1-2; D may be TRBD1 (5 bases). The germline CDR1 and CDR2 sequences are GTSNPN and SVGIG (reference sequence). The CDR3 is made up of 15 amino acids. The V and J ends lost 0 bases and 4 bases respectively, with 15 bases between them.

V gene TRBV5-4 combines with J gene TRBJ1-1; TRBD1 matches 10 bases. The CDR3 consists of 17 residues. Trimming at V came to 0 bases and at J to 0 bases, leaving 5 bases not matched to a gene. Looked up from germline, CDR1 is SGHNT and CDR2 is YYREEE (reference sequence). CDR3 residues: CASSLGSGTGVNTEAFF. The CDR3 nucleotides are TGTGCCAGCAGCTTGGGGTCCGGGACAGGGGTGAACACTGAAGCTTTCTTT.